This note documents a single TCR beta chain sequence. Its antigen is unidentified. Profiled with immunoSEQ multiplex PCR; TCRdb holds only in-frame clones, not every one. This table has roughly 700,000 clones, under 80% appearing once. This record comes from a study of shared clonotypes between healthy human individuals. On the study more broadly: CD4 naive cells filled three plates per donor, CD4 memory three, CD8 naive two and CD8 memory one.

Study-wide results and limits: Richness estimates generally favored naive over memory subsets. A handful of donors showed sharing of approximately 5% of naive CD4 clonotypes.

V lost 0 bases and J 8 bases, leaving 16 bases between the germline ends. CDR1 is MGHRA, CDR2 YSYEKL, per germline. This CDR3 contains 16 residues. The sequenced material came from memory CD4+ T cells sorted from blood. Subset indicated: CD45RA-negative fraction. The origin of this receptor is a woman aged 25 to 39 in good health. The chain joins TRBV4-1 to TRBJ1-4; possible D gene TRBD1, 5 bases. In DNA form, the CDR3 reads TGCGCCAGCAGCCAAGAAAGGCGCGGGGAGGGGGAAAAACTGTTTTTT. Its translation: CASSQERRGEGEKLFF.